This T cell receptor beta chain was recovered during a study of shared clonotypes between healthy human individuals. The study, taken as a whole, reports: What limited the represented genetic and exposure-history diversity was the small number of donors.

Original processing notes: ImmunoSEQ output held junction-only sequences without quality scores, so filtering differed. Profiled with immunoSEQ multiplex PCR; TCRdb holds only in-frame clones, not every one. D and trimming were read from the DNA, whereas the V and J calls and clone size are those reported in that table. The sample includes fewer than 850,000 clones, about three quarters of them seen just once. For this clone: Its antigen remains unidentified.

Germline CDR1 MDHEN, CDR2 SYDVKM. This CDR3 is built from 15 residues. Between the trimmed V and J ends, which lost 6 bases and 4 bases, there was a span of 17 bases. Healthy adults negative for HIV, lacking recent acute infections or vaccinations, served as donors. The chain has TRBV28 and TRBJ2-3, with D perhaps TRBD1 or TRBD2 (5 bases each). The sequence was collected from a woman under 40 in good health. Material for sequencing was memory CD4+ T cells sorted from blood. Subset noted: CD45RA-negative fraction. The CDR3 DNA reads as TGTGCCAGCAGCGGAGGCACAGGATGGGCAGATACGCAGTATTTT. It specifies CASSGGTGWADTQYF.